This T cell receptor beta chain was observed in a study of blood T cell repertoires in COVID-19. About the study: T cells, B-cell-depleted T cells, or PBMCs supplied cDNA or gDNA.

This clone was counted once. The sample contains more than one DNA sequence encoding this CDR3. The repertoire was sequenced with immunoSEQ multiplex PCR; TCRdb's copy has only in-frame clones and lacks some. This table has about 160,000 clones, 80% to 85% appearing once. CDR1 SGHTA and CDR2 FQGNSA come from the germline V gene. V was trimmed by 3 bases and J by 9 bases, leaving 6 bases between them. The length of the CDR3 is 12 residues. The chain joins TRBV7-2 to TRBJ1-6; D unclear. This TCR was sampled from a woman older than 75 with active or convalescent COVID-19. Specimen: peripheral blood. The CDR3 sequence is CASSFSGSPLHF. The CDR3, as DNA: TGTGCCAGCAGCTTCAGTGGTTCACCCCTCCACTTT.